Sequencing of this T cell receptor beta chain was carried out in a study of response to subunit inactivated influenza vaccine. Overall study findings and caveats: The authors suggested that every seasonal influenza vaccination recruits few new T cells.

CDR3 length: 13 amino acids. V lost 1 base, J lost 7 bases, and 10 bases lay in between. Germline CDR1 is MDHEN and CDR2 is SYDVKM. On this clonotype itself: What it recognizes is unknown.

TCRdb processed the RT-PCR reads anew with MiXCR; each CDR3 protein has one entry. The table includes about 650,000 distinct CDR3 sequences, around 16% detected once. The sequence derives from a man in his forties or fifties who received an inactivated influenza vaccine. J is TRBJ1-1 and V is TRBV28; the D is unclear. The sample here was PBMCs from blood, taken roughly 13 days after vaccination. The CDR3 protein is CASSLSPASEAFF. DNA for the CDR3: TGTGCCAGCAGTTTATCGCCAGCCAGTGAAGCTTTCTTT.